The following is a T cell receptor beta chain sequence with its context. The antigen is undetermined. Repertoires were generated with immunoSEQ multiplex PCR, while TCRdb's copy carries only in-frame clones and drops some. In the table there are about 83,000 clones, around 86% of which are singletons. Per the germline V gene, CDR1 is MGHRA and CDR2 is YSYEKL. CDR3 length equals 15 residues. The germline V and J ends were trimmed by 1 base and 0 bases, with 10 bases remaining between them. This record comes from a study of T cell responses to AZD1222 COVID-19 vaccine. Findings and caveats of the study: Among the donors, most were white British and more were female, and clonal diversity was possibly underestimated.

V usage is TRBV4-1 and J usage is TRBJ2-7; D is tentatively TRBD1 or TRBD2 (5 bases each). This receptor was obtained from an adult in good health. This specimen was peripheral blood, taken on day 0 of AZD1222 vaccination. The CDR3 loop reads CASSQVSGSSYEQYF. The CDR3 region has the DNA TGCGCCAGCAGCCAAGTTTCAGGGAGCTCCTACGAGCAGTACTTC.